This record covers a single T cell receptor (beta chain). Its antigen is currently unknown. A junction boundary mismatches the germline segment, possibly from a read error. Time point in this sample: week 35, safety follow-up. Mutant IDH1 20-mer peptide, at 300 ug, made up each vaccine dose, with topical imiquimod. Germline CDR1 MNHEY, CDR2 SMNVEV (reference sequence). The CDR3 totals 14 residues. This record belongs to a study of a mutant IDH1 vaccine in newly diagnosed glioma. At the level of the study: The initiation of vaccination occurred 4-6 weeks after radiotherapy alone, or with temozolomide cycles. Before enrollment, patients got radiotherapy alone, temozolomide alone, or mostly the combination. The study, taken as a whole, reports: Patients showed vaccine-induced immune responses at a rate of roughly 94%. Any relationship between pseudoprogression and changes in top peripheral T cell clonotypes seemed absent.

This table comes from immunoSEQ multiplex PCR, and its TCRdb copy is limited to in-frame clones, with some not included. The repertoire holds around 57,000 clones, with roughly 80% as singletons. Here the sequenced sample was PBMCs, taken from a glioma patient whose treatment included an IDH1 peptide vaccine. The sequence derives from a man between 25 and 39 years old with glioma. The gene calls are TRBV27 and TRBJ1-2, with unresolved D. DNA for the CDR3: TGTGCCTGCAGTCCCACCGGATTTGGCTATGGCTACACCTTC. This codes for CACSPTGFGYGYTF.